This T cell receptor (beta chain) appears in the sequencing data of a study of cytotoxic CD8 clonotypes in ibrutinib-treated CLL. Study as a whole: Partial responses numbered approximately 24 and complete responses 2; after a median around 74 months, about 15 stayed remitted and roughly twelve progressed. Points from the study as a whole: Clonality went higher at ibrutinib response and then dropped back toward baseline at progression.

Clones were read by immunoSEQ multiplex PCR, and TCRdb kept only the in-frame ones, dropping some. Of around 140,000 clones listed, about 75% are singletons. Extraction of roughly 2 micrograms of genomic DNA from cryopreserved PBMCs supplied material for TCR beta libraries. Turning to this clone: Its antigen is not known.

This CDR3 comprises 13 residues. V lost 9 bases and J lost 2, with 15 bases in between. In germline, CDR1 is SGHRS, CDR2 YFSETQ. Specimen: PBMCs, collected after 24 months of ibrutinib treatment. This clonotype was sampled from a human donor with chronic lymphocytic leukemia. The chain uses TRBV5-1 and TRBJ2-7, with no clear D. CDR3: CATGPDTPYEQYF. The CDR3 coding sequence is TGCGCCACCGGTCCCGACACCCCCTACGAGCAGTACTTC.